Listed below are T cell receptor beta chains from one sample, sequenced in a study of blood T cell repertoires in COVID-19. The protocol was immunoSEQ multiplex PCR, while the TCRdb copy is restricted to in-frame clones and leaves out a portion. The table records under 25,000 clones, about 90% of them present only once. The sample was peripheral blood. The receptors originated from a human donor in a cohort sampled during active COVID-19. CDR3s include the opening cysteine and the closing phenylalanine or tryptophan. Fields, in order: V gene, D gene, J gene, clone size, CDR3 protein, CDR3 DNA. The D gene is left open where the match is weak. Clone size is not always given. Where it is, it says once, few, many or a class for expanded clones.

TRBV18	-	TRBJ2-3	-	CASSGDGRDTQYF	TGTGCCAGCTCCGGGGACGGGAGAGATACGCAGTATTTT
TRBV7-3	TRBD2	TRBJ2-2	-	CASSETSSGTGELFF	TGTGCCAGCAGCGAGACTAGCTCGGGCACCGGGGAGCTGTTTTTT
TRBV6-5	-	TRBJ2-5	-	CATLGGETQYF	TGTGCCACCCTAGGAGGAGAGACCCAGTACTTC
TRBV19	TRBD1	TRBJ1-5	once	CAGGGTGRPQHF	TGTGCCGGGGGCGGGACAGGAAGACCCCAGCATTTT
TRBV7-2	-	TRBJ1-5	-	CASKMGGQPQHF	TGTGCCAGCAAAATGGGGGGTCAGCCCCAGCATTTT
TRBV18	TRBD1	TRBJ2-7	-	CASSPNGQGAEQYF	TGTGCCAGCTCACCAAACGGACAGGGGGCCGAGCAGTACTTC
TRBV7-9	-	TRBJ1-2	-	CASSLPGGDAGYTF	TGTGCCAGCAGCTTACCGGGGGGGGATGCTGGCTACACCTTC
TRBV6-5	TRBD1	TRBJ1-4	-	CASKRDRGGEKLFF	TGTGCCAGCAAAAGAGACAGGGGAGGAGAAAAACTGTTTTTT
TRBV11-3	-	TRBJ1-5	-	CASSLDSGQPQHF	TGTGCCAGCAGCTTGGACAGTGGTCAGCCCCAGCATTTT
TRBV25-1	-	TRBJ2-6	-	CVSSEFASGANVLTF	TGTGTCAGCAGTGAATTCGCGTCCGGGGCCAACGTCCTGACTTTC
TRBV27	TRBD1	TRBJ2-2	-	CASRSYKGQVKTGELFF	TGTGCCAGCAGATCCTACAAGGGACAGGTTAAGACCGGGGAGCTGTTTTTT
TRBV3-1/TRBV3-2	TRBD2	TRBJ2-5	-	CASSQEGSAGAGVGAQYF	TGTGCCAGCAGCCAAGAGGGGTCAGCGGGAGCGGGGGTTGGGGCCCAGTACTTC
TRBV19	TRBD1	TRBJ2-7	few	CASSMGQAVGSYEQYF	TGTGCCAGTAGTATGGGACAGGCCGTGGGTTCCTACGAGCAGTACTTC
TRBV7-9	-	TRBJ2-1	-	CASSLDGGTSYNEQFF	TGTGCCAGCAGCTTAGATGGGGGGACCTCCTACAATGAGCAGTTCTTC
TRBV2	TRBD1	TRBJ1-5	once	CASSLRGQSQHF	TGTGCCAGCAGTCTCAGGGGACAGTCCCAGCATTTT
TRBV3-1/TRBV3-2	-	TRBJ2-7	-	CASSPDPYEQYF	TGTGCCAGCAGCCCAGACCCTTACGAGCAGTACTTC
TRBV5-1	TRBD2	TRBJ2-1	-	CASNPIAGVGYNEQFF	TGCGCCAGCAACCCCATAGCGGGAGTTGGGTACAATGAGCAGTTCTTC
TRBV9	-	TRBJ1-1	-	CASSPPAGMNTEAFF	TGTGCCAGCAGCCCTCCAGCAGGCATGAACACTGAAGCTTTCTTT
TRBV12-3/TRBV12-4	-	TRBJ2-7	once	CASSFVTSREQYF	TGTGCCAGCAGTTTTGTAACCTCTAGGGAGCAGTACTTC
TRBV6-1	TRBD2	TRBJ2-1	-	CASSEGLAHYNEQFF	TGTGCCAGCAGTGAGGGACTAGCGCACTACAATGAGCAGTTCTTC
TRBV24-1	-	TRBJ1-5	-	CATSAVDPPLENQPQHF	TGTGCCACCAGTGCCGTCGACCCACCTTTGGAGAATCAGCCCCAGCATTTT
TRBV19	-	TRBJ2-6	-	CASTQPRDSSGANVLTF	TGTGCCAGTACCCAACCACGAGACAGCTCTGGGGCCAACGTCCTGACTTTC
TRBV9	TRBD1	TRBJ2-3	-	CASSVLGQGLDTQYF	TGTGCCAGCAGCGTACTGGGACAGGGTCTAGATACGCAGTATTTT
TRBV6-1	-	TRBJ2-3	once	CASGEGSAEFTQYF	TGTGCCAGCGGTGAAGGTAGCGCCGAGTTTACGCAGTATTTT
TRBV27	-	TRBJ2-7	few	CASSPPDSVREQYF	TGTGCCAGCAGTCCCCCGGACTCCGTCCGGGAGCAGTACTTC
TRBV6-5	-	TRBJ1-1	few	CASKNRADTEAFF	TGTGCCAGCAAGAACAGAGCCGATACTGAAGCTTTCTTT
TRBV3-1/TRBV3-2	TRBD1	TRBJ1-4	-	CASSQGDRVNEKLFF	TGTGCCAGCAGCCAAGGAGACAGGGTTAATGAAAAACTGTTTTTT
TRBV5-4	-	TRBJ1-1	-	CASSFGYEAEAFF	TGTGCCAGCAGCTTCGGTTATGAGGCAGAAGCTTTCTTT
TRBV19	TRBD2	TRBJ2-1	-	CASSIVGGYNEQFF	TGTGCCAGTAGTATAGTCGGGGGGTACAATGAGCAGTTCTTC
TRBV2	-	TRBJ2-6	-	CASSRQGRGANVLTF	TGTGCCAGCAGTCGCCAGGGAAGGGGGGCCAACGTCCTGACTTTC
TRBV6-1	TRBD2	TRBJ2-7	-	CASSEGLAGVNEQYF	TGTGCCAGCAGTGAAGGACTAGCGGGAGTTAACGAGCAGTACTTC
TRBV30	TRBD1	TRBJ2-6	-	CAWAGTGYSGANVLTF	TGTGCCTGGGCCGGGACAGGGTACTCTGGGGCCAACGTCCTGACTTTC
TRBV7-8	TRBD2	TRBJ2-3	-	CASSSASRTSGRRDTQYF	TGTGCCAGCAGCTCCGCCTCTCGGACTAGCGGGAGAAGGGATACGCAGTATTTT
TRBV3-1/TRBV3-2	-	TRBJ1-1	-	CATRQPNTEAFF	TGTGCCACCCGACAGCCGAACACTGAAGCTTTCTTT
TRBV19	-	TRBJ1-1	once	CASSSSPDGRGAFF	TGTGCCAGTAGTTCCTCCCCGGACGGCCGGGGAGCTTTCTTT
TRBV15	TRBD2	TRBJ2-1	once	CATTRDYYNEQFF	TGTGCCACCACTAGGGACTACTACAATGAGCAGTTCTTC
TRBV6-5	TRBD1	TRBJ1-1	-	CASGTVTEAFF	TGTGCCAGCGGGACAGTCACTGAAGCTTTCTTT
TRBV7-3	-	TRBJ1-4	-	CASSLMDYPEKLFF	TGTGCCAGCAGCTTAATGGACTACCCTGAAAAACTGTTTTTT
TRBV5-1	-	TRBJ2-3	-	CASSLGLASSTDTQYF	TGCGCCAGCAGCTTAGGGTTAGCGTCTAGCACAGATACGCAGTATTTT
TRBV5-5	-	TRBJ2-7	-	CASSFGASGYEQYF	TGTGCCAGCAGCTTTGGGGCCTCCGGCTACGAGCAGTACTTC
TRBV30	-	TRBJ2-7	-	CAWSVQRRLTYEQYF	TGTGCCTGGAGCGTACAGAGAAGGTTAACCTACGAGCAGTACTTC
TRBV19	-	TRBJ2-2	-	CASSIGTLYTGELFF	TGTGCCAGTAGTATAGGGACTCTATACACCGGGGAGCTGTTTTTT
TRBV28	TRBD2	TRBJ2-4	-	CASSHFPGLAGVGKNIQYF	TGTGCCAGCAGCCATTTTCCGGGACTAGCGGGAGTGGGCAAAAACATTCAGTACTTC
TRBV9	TRBD1	TRBJ2-4	-	CASSARTGSDKNIQYF	TGTGCCAGCAGCGCCAGGACAGGGTCGGACAAAAACATTCAGTACTTC
TRBV25-1	TRBD2	TRBJ2-7	-	CASSERGLAGAYEQYF	TGTGCCAGCAGTGAGAGGGGACTAGCGGGAGCCTACGAGCAGTACTTC
TRBV7-6	TRBD2	TRBJ2-5	-	CASSALGLAGEETQYF	TGTGCCAGCAGCGCGCTGGGACTAGCGGGAGAAGAGACCCAGTACTTC
TRBV5-1	TRBD1	TRBJ2-1	-	CASSYGQGVNEQFF	TGCGCCAGCAGCTACGGACAGGGGGTTAATGAGCAGTTCTTC
TRBV5-1	TRBD1	TRBJ1-4	-	CASSLFVTGAELFF	TGCGCCAGCAGCTTATTCGTAACAGGGGCGGAACTGTTTTTT
TRBV28	-	TRBJ1-2	-	CASVDSVDGYTF	TGTGCCAGCGTCGACAGTGTTGACGGCTACACCTTC
TRBV9	-	TRBJ1-6	-	CASSVGTVTFGLPNSPLHF	TGTGCCAGCAGCGTAGGGACAGTCACGTTTGGACTTCCCAATTCACCCCTCCACTTT
TRBV5-1	-	TRBJ2-5	-	CASSLGRQSMVETQYF	TGCGCCAGCAGCTTGGGGAGACAGTCCATGGTAGAGACCCAGTACTTC
TRBV7-9	TRBD1	TRBJ2-7	-	CASSLVQGAKNEQYF	TGTGCCAGCAGCTTGGTACAGGGGGCAAAGAACGAGCAGTACTTC